Below, one TCR beta chain is given with its context. The V gene's germline CDR1 is SGHRS and CDR2 YFSETQ. V lost 4 bases to trimming and J lost 5 bases; unmatched junction nucleotides: 2. CDR3 size: 13 residues. This sample is part of a study of blood T cell repertoires in COVID-19. Study-wide background: PBMCs, B-cell-depleted T cells, or T cells were the source of the cDNA or gDNA that made up the material.

The data were produced by immunoSEQ multiplex PCR, yet TCRdb's version contains in-frame clones alone and is incomplete. Seen here are 390,000 or so clones, more than 75% observed once, and the top ten hold approximately 9.3%. Recovery among Cohort 3 donors was established by two negative PCRs, clearance, or symptom resolution. The rearrangement joins TRBV5-1 to TRBJ2-2; 7 bases align to TRBD1. Sequenced material: PBMCs or T cells enriched from blood (not recorded which). This sequence was found in a woman aged 50 to 60 who had recovered from COVID-19. DNA of the CDR3: TGCGCCAGCAGCCCGACAGGGACCGGGGAGCTGTTTTTT. This encodes CASSPTGTGELFF.